Below are 26 T cell receptor beta chains sequenced from a single sample in a study of blood T cells in healthy people across ages. A second PCR, run for roughly 7 to 12 cycles, used a sample-barcoded 5' primer plus a J-beta primer mix. TCRdb used MiXCR to reprocess the 5' RACE reads, holding one entry per CDR3 protein. The sample contains hundreds of thousands of distinct CDR3 sequences, about 53% of which appear only once. The sample was blood. These receptor sequences come from a man in his fifties or sixties in good health.

The chain combines TRBV20-1 with TRBJ2-3; TRBD2 aligns across 9 bases. The V segment lost 0 bases and the J segment 8 bases; nucleotides outside the gene matches: 6. Germline loops: CDR1 DFQATT, CDR2 SNEGSKA (reference sequence). The length of the CDR3 is 14 residues. CDR3 region: CSARDPSGVGTQYF. CDR3 in DNA: TGCAGTGCTAGAGATCCTAGCGGGGTTGGTACGCAGTATTTT.

This rearrangement joins TRBV27 to TRBJ1-6; TRBD1 agrees at 7 bases. CDR3 length: 16 residues. CDR1 is MNHEY and CDR2 is SMNVEV in the germline V gene (reference sequence). V dropped 5 bases and J dropped 0; count of bases not matched to a gene: 4. Here the CDR3 reads CASSKTGSSYNSPLHF. CDR3 bases: TGTGCCAGCAGTAAGACAGGGAGCTCCTATAATTCACCCCTCCACTTT.

V and J are TRBV2 and TRBJ2-1; D is unclear. Trimming left V 4 bases short and J 5 bases short, with 9 bases between. The CDR3 covers 13 residues. Germline V gene sequence: CDR1 SNHLY, CDR2 FYNNEI. The CDR3, as DNA: TGTGCCAGCAGTGTGACCCAAAACAATGAGCAGTTCTTC. Its protein is CASSVTQNNEQFF.

About this clonotype: A much larger clonotype is one base distant, so this may be a read error. The chain combines TRBV7-2 with TRBJ2-1; TRBD2 matches at 7 bases. Germline V gives CDR1 SGHTA, CDR2 FQGNSA. This CDR3 has 15 amino acids. In nucleotides, the CDR3 is TGTGCCAGCAGCTTAGGCGGGGGTGGTTACAGTGAGCAGTTCTTC. This translates into CASSLGGGGYSEQFF.

The chain carries TRBV3-1 and TRBJ2-3; the match to TRBD2 covers 13 bases. In germline, CDR1 is LGHDT, CDR2 YNNKEL (reference sequence). V was clipped by 3 bases and J by 4 bases; unmatched bases: 10. This CDR3 is built from 18 residues. The CDR3 protein is CASSHSPRTSGGSDTQYF. The CDR3, as DNA: TGTGCCAGCAGCCATTCCCCCCGGACTAGCGGGGGTTCAGATACGCAGTATTTT.

The V call is TRBV9, the J call TRBJ2-3, with D possibly matching TRBD1 (5 bases). Germline loops: CDR1 SGDLS, CDR2 YYNGEE. Trimming left V 5 bases short and J 5 bases short, with 9 bases between. CDR3 length: 12 amino acids. CDR3 nucleotides: TGTGCCAGCAGTAACCAGGGAGATACGCAGTATTTT. This encodes CASSNQGDTQYF. Complete variable domain (other parts from reference TRBV9 and TRBJ2-3): DSGVTQTPKHLITATGQRVTLRCSPRSGDLSVYWYQQSLDQGLQFLIQYYNGEERAKGNILERFSAQQFPDLHSELNLSSLELGDSALYFCASSNQGDTQYFGPGTRLTVL.

This clonotype came up a few times. The chain links TRBV5-5 to TRBJ2-7, with TRBD1 identical over 11 bases. V dropped 4 bases and J dropped 3; count of bases not matched to a gene: 6. Germline values: CDR1 SGHKS, CDR2 YYEKEE (reference sequence). This CDR3 has 15 residues. The CDR3 nucleotides read TGTGCCAGCAGCATCCTGGGACAGGGGGGCTACGAGCAGTACTTC. It encodes CASSILGQGGYEQYF. The full variable domain, its missing parts supplied by reference TRBV5-5 and TRBJ2-7, is DAGVTQSPTHLIKTRGQQVTLRCSPISGHKSVSWYQQVLGQGPQFIFQYYEKEERGRGNFPDRFSARQFPNYSSELNVNALLLGDSALYLCASSILGQGGYEQYFGPGTRLTVT.

This chain joins TRBV7-2 and TRBJ2-5; tentative D call: TRBD2 (7 bases). Trimming stripped 3 bases from V and 0 bases from J, with 17 bases between. Germline loops: CDR1 SGHTA, CDR2 FQGNSA. The CDR3 has 17 residues. CDR3 region: CASSFVAGRGHQETQYF. CDR3 in DNA: TGTGCCAGCAGCTTTGTAGCCGGGCGGGGGCACCAAGAGACCCAGTACTTC.

V usage is TRBV20-1 and J usage is TRBJ2-1, with TRBD2 identical over 9 bases. CDR1 and CDR2 (germline): DFQATT, SNEGSKA (reference sequence). J gave up 5 bases and V 1 base, and 6 bases lay outside the gene matches. The CDR3 sequence is 15 residues long. The CDR3 DNA is TGCAGTGCTAGAGTCCCAGCGGGGGGACACAATGAGCAGTTCTTC. Residues: CSARVPAGGHNEQFF.

This clonotype was recorded once. CDR3 sequence reads: CASSLDPRGLRGYTF. DNA for the CDR3: TGTGCCAGCAGCTTAGATCCCAGGGGGCTTAGAGGCTACACCTTC. The chain recombines TRBV7-9 with TRBJ1-2, with 8 nucleotides matching TRBD1. Trimming removed 1 base from V and 8 bases from J; junction bases left unmatched: 9. The CDR3 loop spans 15 amino acids. CDR1 SEHNR and CDR2 FQNEAQ come from the germline V gene (reference sequence).

This sequence joins TRBV7-2 and TRBJ2-5; the match to TRBD2 covers 8 bases. Trimming at V came to 6 bases and at J to 0 bases, leaving 6 bases not matched to a gene. CDR1 is SGHTA and CDR2 is FQGNSA in the germline V gene. The length of the CDR3 is 15 residues. This CDR3 reads CASSCTSGYQETQYF. The CDR3 DNA sequence: TGTGCCAGCAGTTGTACTAGCGGCTACCAAGAGACCCAGTACTTC.

The genes are TRBV29-1 and TRBJ1-2; D might be TRBD1 (6 bases). Germline CDR1 reads SQVTM; CDR2 reads ANQGSEA. With 8 bases removed from V and 4 bases from J, the gap between germline ends came to 17 bases. The CDR3 sequence is 13 residues long. CDR3 sequence: CSSGRGDGYGYTF. The CDR3 coding sequence is TGCAGCTCCGGGAGGGGGGACGGCTATGGCTACACCTTC.

Points on this clonotype: Being one base from a much bigger clone, this may be a read error. J is TRBJ2-1 and V is TRBV7-9; D gene uncertain. This CDR3 is 14 amino acids long. Trimming pared 4 bases from V and 13 bases from J, leaving 20 bases between. CDR1 is SEHNR, CDR2 FQNEAQ, per germline (reference sequence). CDR3 nucleotides: TGTGCCAGCAGCTATAGGGAACAGCAAGAGACCCAGTTCTTC. Translating gives CASSYREQQETQFF.

This chain connects TRBV7-2 to TRBJ2-7, with D unresolved. Germline V gives CDR1 SGHTA, CDR2 FQGNSA. With 1 base removed from V and 2 bases from J, the gap between germline ends came to 12 bases. The length of the CDR3 is 15 residues. CDR3 region: CASSLGMATTYEQYF. The DNA for the CDR3 is TGTGCCAGCAGCTTAGGCATGGCTACTACCTACGAGCAGTACTTC.

The chain couples TRBV20-1 to TRBJ2-5; TRBD1 matches at 8 bases. The J call may be in error: the DNA end matches TRBJ2-7 better. The CDR3 covers 15 residues. The germline CDR1 and CDR2 sequences are DFQATT and SNEGSKA (reference sequence). CDR3 nucleotides: TGCAGTGCTAGGTCGGACAGGGTGGCTTCCTACGAGCAGTACTTC. It encodes CSARSDRVASYEQYF.

This chain uses TRBV7-2 with TRBJ1-4, with TRBD1 matching over 9 bases. CDR1 SGHTA and CDR2 FQGNSA come from the germline V gene. J lost 8 bases, V lost 5 bases, and 9 bases had no gene match. This CDR3 is 15 amino acids long. CDR3 in amino acids: CTSSPGGQGREKLFF. The DNA of the CDR3 is TGTACCAGCAGCCCCGGGGGACAGGGTCGGGAAAAACTGTTTTTT.

The CDR3 bases are TGTGCCAGCAGCTACAAAGATCAGCCCCAGCATTTT. Protein: CASSYKDQPQHF. V and J are TRBV6-2 or TRBV6-3 and TRBJ1-5, with D unresolved. This CDR3 is built from 12 residues. Germline CDR1 and CDR2: MNHEY and SVGEGT. V dropped 6 bases and J dropped 5 bases, with 8 bases sitting between them.

This clonotype occurred a few times. The chain uses TRBV24-1 and TRBJ2-5; D might be TRBD1 or TRBD2, each matching 5 bases. The CDR3 loop spans 16 amino acids. The germline V gene encodes CDR1 KGHDR and CDR2 SFDVKD. V was trimmed by 3 bases and J by 5 bases, leaving 18 bases between them. The CDR3 here is CATSDGGESRAETQYF. The CDR3 nucleotides are TGTGCCACCAGTGATGGGGGTGAGAGTAGAGCGGAGACCCAGTACTTC.

The chain uses TRBV25-1 and TRBJ2-3, with a possible D match to TRBD2 (6 bases). This CDR3 region has 16 residues. The germline V and J ends were trimmed by 7 bases and 0 bases, with 17 bases remaining between them. The germline gives CDR1 MGHDK, CDR2 SYGVNS. The CDR3 loop reads CASTSGRGSSTDTQYF. CDR3 bases: TGTGCCAGCACCTCGGGGCGGGGCTCTAGCACAGATACGCAGTATTTT.

This sequence joins TRBV20-1 and TRBJ2-7, with 7 bases identical to TRBD1. The CDR3 has 13 residues. Germline loops: CDR1 DFQATT, CDR2 SNEGSKA (reference sequence). Losses at the gene ends were 6 bases for V and 2 bases for J; bases not matched to a gene: 7. The CDR3 spells CSAKTGRAYEQYF. CDR3 coding DNA: TGCAGTGCCAAGACAGGGCGAGCCTACGAGCAGTACTTC.

This chain connects TRBV27 to TRBJ1-4, with D unresolved. Per germline, CDR1 MNHEY and CDR2 SMNVEV (reference sequence). The CDR3 consists of 14 residues. Trimming took off 7 bases at V and 0 bases at J, with 9 bases between the two ends. The CDR3 nucleotides read TGTGCCAGCAAACTAAGCCCAACTAATGAAAAACTGTTTTTT. This sequence encodes CASKLSPTNEKLFF. Looking up the rest from reference TRBV27 and TRBJ1-4 gives the full variable domain: EAQVTQNPRYLITVTGKKLTVTCSQNMNHEYMSWYRQDPGLGLRQIYYSMNVEVTDKGDVPEGYKVSRKEKRNFPLILESPSPNQTSLYFCASKLSPTNEKLFFGSGTQLSVL.

This chain links TRBV28 with TRBJ2-1; 15 nucleotides align to TRBD2. The V gene's germline CDR1 is MDHEN and CDR2 SYDVKM. V dropped 6 bases and J dropped 11; count of bases not matched to a gene: 8. The CDR3 spans 15 residues. CDR3 residues: CASSRPGTSGGQQFF. In DNA form, the CDR3 reads TGTGCCAGCAGCCGACCGGGGACTAGCGGGGGGCAGCAGTTCTTC.

In the case of this clonotype: This may be a read error: a much more frequent sequence differs by one nucleotide. The chain recombines TRBV6-6 with TRBJ2-7; tentative D call: TRBD1 (5 bases). Trimming stripped 0 bases from V and 9 bases from J, with 9 bases between. CDR3 size: 12 residues. Germline V CDR1 and CDR2: MNHNY, SVGAGI (reference sequence). CDR3 sequence: CASSYSGQGQYF. CDR3 bases: TGTGCCAGCAGTTACTCGGGGCAGGGGCAGTACTTC.

The V and J genes are TRBV5-1 and TRBJ2-1; 9 bases match TRBD1. Germline V CDR1 and CDR2: SGHRS, YFSETQ. This CDR3 has 17 residues. Germline trimming cut 4 bases from V and 4 bases from J; bases unmatched to any gene: 12. The CDR3 sequence: CASSPSAGTGIYNEQFF. In DNA, the CDR3 is TGCGCCAGCAGCCCCTCCGCCGGGACAGGGATATACAATGAGCAGTTCTTC.

V gene TRBV7-2 combines with J gene TRBJ2-7, with TRBD2 matching 11 bases. In germline, CDR1 is SGHTA, CDR2 FQGNSA. The CDR3 totals 15 residues. V shed 5 bases, J shed 7 bases, and the junction held 10 bases outside the gene matches. The CDR3 bases are TGTGCCAGCAGCACAGTAGCGGGGGGGATCTTTGAGCAGTACTTC. Its translation: CASSTVAGGIFEQYF.

The chain employs TRBV4-3 and TRBJ1-2; 7 nucleotides line up with TRBD1. Trimming took 6 bases from V and 0 from J; bases not matched to a gene: 10. CDR1 and CDR2 (germline): LGHNA, YSLEER. The length of the CDR3 is 16 residues. CDR3 region: CASRLAPGQSNYGYTF. As DNA, the CDR3 is TGCGCCAGCAGACTTGCCCCGGGACAGTCTAACTATGGCTACACCTTC.